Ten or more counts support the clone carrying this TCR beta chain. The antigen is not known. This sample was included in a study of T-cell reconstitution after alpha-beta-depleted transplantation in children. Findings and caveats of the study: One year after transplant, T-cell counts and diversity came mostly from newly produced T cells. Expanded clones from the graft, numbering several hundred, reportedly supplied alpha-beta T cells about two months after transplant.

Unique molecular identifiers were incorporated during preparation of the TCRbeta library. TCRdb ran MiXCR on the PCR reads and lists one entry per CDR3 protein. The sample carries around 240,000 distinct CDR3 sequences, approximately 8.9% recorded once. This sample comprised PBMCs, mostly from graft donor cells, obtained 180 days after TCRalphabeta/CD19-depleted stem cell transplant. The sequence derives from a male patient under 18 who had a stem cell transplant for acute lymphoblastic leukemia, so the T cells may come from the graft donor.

CDR3 residues: CASSTRLPGLAGEGSADTQYF. The CDR3 nucleotides are TGCGCCAGCAGCACTAGATTACCGGGACTAGCGGGAGAAGGGAGCGCAGATACGCAGTATTTT. The chain links TRBV5-1 to TRBJ2-3, with 14 bases fitting TRBD2. Germline loops: CDR1 SGHRS, CDR2 YFSETQ. CDR3 length: 21 residues. V trimming: 4 bases; J trimming: 4 bases; junction bases outside the gene matches: 20.